A single sample gave rise to the 7 T cell receptor beta chains below, sequenced in a study of cytomegalovirus exposure and HLA in healthy donors. The PCR used 60 Vbeta and 13 Jbeta primers. Sequencing used immunoSEQ multiplex PCR; TCRdb keeps in-frame clones, though not all of them. In the table there are under 150,000 clones, approximately 83% of which are singletons. Sequencing was performed on PBMCs. The receptors derive from a woman aged 18-29 years in good health and CMV-seronegative.

This sequence joins TRBV6-1 and TRBJ2-7; D not certain. This CDR3 region has 13 residues. V gave up 6 bases and J gave up 5 bases, with 14 bases separating them. Germline V gene data show CDR1 as MNHNS and CDR2 as SASEGT. The CDR3 DNA sequence: TGTGCCAGCAGGGGTCTGGGCACCGACGAGCAGTACGTC. This codes for CASRGLGTDEQYV.

This clone showed up just a few times. The J gene is TRBJ2-7, the V gene TRBV5-6; no clear D. This CDR3 comprises 13 residues. CDR1 SGHDT and CDR2 YYEEEE come from the germline V gene. The ends were cut back, 2 bases at V and 6 bases at J, with 12 bases in the middle. CDR3 DNA sequence: TGTGCCAGCAGCTTCGAAGGAGTAGGCGAGCAGTACGTC. Residues: CASSFEGVGEQYV.

The chain employs TRBV11-3 and TRBJ2-2; possibly TRBD1 for D (6 bases). This CDR3 has 14 residues. Trimming took off 3 bases at V and 3 bases at J, with 8 bases between the two ends. From germline, CDR1 is SGHNT and CDR2 YENEEA. The CDR3 is CASSFAGDTGELFF. CDR3 coding DNA: TGTGCCAGCAGCTTTGCAGGGGACACCGGGGAGCTGTTTTTT.

This rearrangement joins TRBV6-1 to TRBJ1-2; no clear D gene. The CDR3 runs to 10 residues. V was pared by 2 bases and J by 8 bases, with 3 bases between. Germline CDR1 is MNHNS and CDR2 is SASEGT. The CDR3 nucleotides read TGTGCCAGCAGTGAACAGGGCTACACCTTC. Its protein is CASSEQGYTF.

This clone was seen only a few times. The chain links TRBV6-4 to TRBJ2-1; no clear D. In germline, CDR1 is MRHNA, CDR2 SNTAGT. V lost 0 bases, J lost 3 bases, and 12 bases lay in between. This CDR3 is 16 amino acids long. CDR3 sequence (DNA): TGTGCCAGCAGTGACTCGGTGAAATGGAGCTACAATGAGCAGTTCTTC. Translated: CASSDSVKWSYNEQFF.

The CDR3 loop is CATRGGTEAFF. CDR3 in DNA: TGTGCCACCAGGGGCGGGACTGAAGCTTTCTTT. The chain links TRBV2 to TRBJ1-1; D is perhaps TRBD1 (6 bases). Trimming took off 10 bases at V and 5 bases at J, with 11 bases between the two ends. The germline gives CDR1 SNHLY, CDR2 FYNNEI. The CDR3 has 11 amino acids.

For this clone: The sample holds other DNA sequences that translate to the same CDR3. This chain links TRBV4-1 with TRBJ1-2; perhaps TRBD1 as D (5 bases). The CDR3 covers 16 residues. In germline, CDR1 is MGHRA, CDR2 YSYEKL. The V end was cut by 1 base, the J end by 1 base, with 13 bases between. CDR3 coding DNA: TGCGCCAGCAGCCAAGTTGGTGACAGTCTTAACTATGGCTACACCTTC. Translated, it gives CASSQVGDSLNYGYTF.